This T cell receptor beta chain was sequenced in a study of shared clonotypes between healthy human individuals. Libraries were prepared by immunoSEQ multiplex PCR; TCRdb keeps only in-frame clonotypes and omits some of them. The sample lists 2 million to 2.5 million clones; approximately 93% were seen once. Germline V gene data show CDR1 as MDHEN and CDR2 as SYDVKM. This CDR3 is built from 13 residues. With 6 bases removed from V and 4 bases from J, the gap between germline ends came to 12 bases. This chain connects TRBV28 to TRBJ2-5; TRBD1 might be the D (6 bases). The receptor comes from a man aged 18 to 29 in good health. Some clones in this sample may be carry-over from other donors' samples. The sample comprised naive CD4+ T cells from PBMCs. Subset specified: CD45RA+ positively selected. CDR3 nucleotide sequence: TGTGCCAGCAGCGTCGGACAGATAGAGACCCAGTACTTC. Protein sequence: CASSVGQIETQYF. Complete variable domain (other parts from reference TRBV28 and TRBJ2-5): DVKVTQSSRYLVKRTGEKVFLECVQDMDHENMFWYRQDPGLGLRLIYFSYDVKMKEKGDIPEGYSVSREKKERFSLILESASTNQTSMYLCASSVGQIETQYFGPGTRLLVL.